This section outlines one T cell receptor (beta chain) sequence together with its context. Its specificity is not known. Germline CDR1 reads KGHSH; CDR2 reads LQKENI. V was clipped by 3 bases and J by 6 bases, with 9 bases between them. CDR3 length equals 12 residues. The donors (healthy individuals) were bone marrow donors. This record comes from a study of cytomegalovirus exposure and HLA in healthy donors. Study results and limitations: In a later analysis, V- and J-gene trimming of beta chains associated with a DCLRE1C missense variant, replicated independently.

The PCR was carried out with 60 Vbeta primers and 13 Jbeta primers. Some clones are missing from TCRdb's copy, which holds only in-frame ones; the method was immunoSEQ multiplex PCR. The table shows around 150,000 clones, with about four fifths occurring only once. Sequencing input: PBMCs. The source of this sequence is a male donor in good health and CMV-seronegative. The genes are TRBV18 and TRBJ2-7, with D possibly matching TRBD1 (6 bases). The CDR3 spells CASSPRGIEQYF. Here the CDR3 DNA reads TGTGCCAGCTCACCGAGGGGGATCGAGCAGTACTTC.